This T cell receptor (beta chain) is from a study of T cells in Graves' hyperthyroidism and ophthalmopathy. TCR beta CDR3 regions were amplified from RNA transcripts. With the HTBI primer set, the TCR CDR3 went through a first round of RT-PCR. MiXCR, run by TCRdb on the multiplex PCR reads, gives a single entry per CDR3 protein. The sample has around 300,000 distinct CDR3 sequences, roughly 15% seen once. Study outcomes and limitations: A model of 13 V-J pairs discriminated ophthalmopathy from stable hyperthyroidism.

Hyperthyroidism in the patients, aged 18 to 65, was newly diagnosed and under 2 months in duration. Together with thyroid ultrasound, orbital computed tomography, serum thyroxine and TRAb, clinical symptoms were used for diagnoses. Note on this clonotype: Its antigen is still unknown.

The receptor's source is a woman aged 35 to 49 with Graves' hyperthyroidism. Source material: blood.

CDR3 coding DNA: TGTGCCAGTAGTATAACGGACAGGGTAGCCAAAAACATTCAGTACTTC. It specifies CASSITDRVAKNIQYF. The chain carries TRBV19 and TRBJ2-4; 8 bases map to TRBD1. Germline trimming cut 2 bases from V and 0 bases from J; bases unmatched to any gene: 3. Looked up from germline, CDR1 is LNHDA and CDR2 is SQIVND (reference sequence). The CDR3 is 16 residues long. The whole variable domain, remainder taken from reference TRBV19 and TRBJ2-4, is DGGITQSPKYLFRKEGQNVTLSCEQNLNHDAMYWYRQDPGQGLRLIYYSQIVNDFQKGDIAEGYSVSREKKESFPLTVTSAQKNPTAFYLCASSITDRVAKNIQYFGAGTRLSVL.